A single TCR beta chain is shown here with its context. Its specificity is not known. RNA was isolated and reverse transcribed to cDNA, the sequencing template. Clones were sequenced by immunoSEQ multiplex PCR, and TCRdb holds only the in-frame ones, with some missing. The table records roughly 100,000 clones, 50% to 75% of them present only once. This entry comes from a study of CD8+ T cells in alopecia areata. Whole-study context: The percentage of affected scalp area served as the score of severity for treated patients.

Study-level results: Researchers reported that TCR sharing among patients proved less clear than in mice, possibly HLA-linked.

The treatment was: oral pan-JAK inhibitor, 5-10 mg twice daily. Researchers took lesional scalp punch biopsies and peripheral blood from people who were alopecia areata patients. Trimming took off 7 bases at V and 0 bases at J, with 9 bases between the two ends. Germline CDR1 reads MNHNY; CDR2 reads SVGAGI (reference sequence). The CDR3 contains 13 residues. The sequence came from a human donor with alopecia areata. Sample: CD8+ T cells sorted from blood, taken at week 4, from a patient treated with tofacitinib. The V and J genes are TRBV6-6 and TRBJ1-1, with D maybe TRBD1 (5 bases). The CDR3 here is CASTTTVNTEAFF. For the CDR3, the DNA is TGTGCCAGCACCACGACAGTGAACACTGAAGCTTTCTTT.